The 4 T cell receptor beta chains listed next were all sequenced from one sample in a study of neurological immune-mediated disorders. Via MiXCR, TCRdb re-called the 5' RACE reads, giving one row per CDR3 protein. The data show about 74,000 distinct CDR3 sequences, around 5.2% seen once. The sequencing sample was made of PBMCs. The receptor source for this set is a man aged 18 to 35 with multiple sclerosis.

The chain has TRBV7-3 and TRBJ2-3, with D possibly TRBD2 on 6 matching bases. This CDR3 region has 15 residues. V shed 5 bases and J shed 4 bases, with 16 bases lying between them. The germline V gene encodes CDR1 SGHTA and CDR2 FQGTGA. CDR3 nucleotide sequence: TGTGCCAGCAGCCGCGATCGGGGGTCTCCAGATACGCAGTATTTT. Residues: CASSRDRGSPDTQYF. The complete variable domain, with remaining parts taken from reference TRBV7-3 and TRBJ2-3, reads GAGVSQTPSNKVTEKGKYVELRCDPISGHTALYWYRQSLGQGPEFLIYFQGTGAADDSGLPNDRFFAVRPEGSVSTLKIQRTERGDSAVYLCASSRDRGSPDTQYFGPGTRLTVL.

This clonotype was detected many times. CDR3 sequence: CASSAAGQLNTEAFF. In DNA, the CDR3 is TGCGCCAGCAGCGCCGCCGGGCAGCTGAACACTGAAGCTTTCTTT. The chain uses TRBV5-1 and TRBJ1-1; D is uncertain. The V and J ends lost 4 bases and 0 bases respectively, with 13 bases between them. Germline V gene data show CDR1 as SGHRS and CDR2 as YFSETQ. The CDR3 sequence is 15 residues long.

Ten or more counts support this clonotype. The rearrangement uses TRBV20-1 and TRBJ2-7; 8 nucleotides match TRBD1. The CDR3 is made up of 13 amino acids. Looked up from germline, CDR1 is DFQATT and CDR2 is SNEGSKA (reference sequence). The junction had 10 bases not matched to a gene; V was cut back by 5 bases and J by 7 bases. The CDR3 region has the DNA TGCAGTGCTCCCCCAAGGACAGGGTGGGAGCAGTACTTC. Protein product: CSAPPRTGWEQYF.

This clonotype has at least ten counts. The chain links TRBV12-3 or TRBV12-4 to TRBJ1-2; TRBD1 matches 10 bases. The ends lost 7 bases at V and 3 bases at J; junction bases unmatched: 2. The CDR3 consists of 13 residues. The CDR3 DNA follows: TGTGCCAGCACCGGACAGGGGGACTATGGCTACACCTTC. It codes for CASTGQGDYGYTF.